This TCR beta chain was profiled in a study of cytomegalovirus exposure and HLA in healthy donors. Trimming cost V 4 bases and J 5 bases; bases outside gene matches: 4. CDR3 length: 14 residues. From germline, CDR1 is SGHNT and CDR2 YYREEE (reference sequence). This clone has a handful of counts. No antigen is known for it. The PCR ran on 60 Vbeta and 13 Jbeta primers. Authors' analysis steps: An analysis performed later counted about 80 million unique TCR beta chains (approximately 12 million of them shared). The table came from immunoSEQ multiplex PCR; TCRdb's copy has only in-frame clones and leaves some out. V and J calls and clone size follow that table, whereas D and trimming were derived from the DNA. The sample holds some 250,000 clones, about 86% seen once. Regarding the study as a whole: In an earlier analysis, productive rearrangement rates for most beta V segments clustered near 87% or 30%. It was reported that the classifier diagnosed cytomegalovirus status with high specificity and sensitivity in both the original and validation cohorts.

The sample comprised PBMCs. The sequence was obtained from a woman aged 60-75 years in good health and CMV-seropositive. V usage is TRBV5-4 and J usage is TRBJ2-1; 9 bases align to TRBD2. The CDR3 loop is CASSPTSGHNEQFF. The CDR3 nucleotides read TGTGCCAGCAGCCCGACTAGCGGTCACAATGAGCAGTTCTTC.